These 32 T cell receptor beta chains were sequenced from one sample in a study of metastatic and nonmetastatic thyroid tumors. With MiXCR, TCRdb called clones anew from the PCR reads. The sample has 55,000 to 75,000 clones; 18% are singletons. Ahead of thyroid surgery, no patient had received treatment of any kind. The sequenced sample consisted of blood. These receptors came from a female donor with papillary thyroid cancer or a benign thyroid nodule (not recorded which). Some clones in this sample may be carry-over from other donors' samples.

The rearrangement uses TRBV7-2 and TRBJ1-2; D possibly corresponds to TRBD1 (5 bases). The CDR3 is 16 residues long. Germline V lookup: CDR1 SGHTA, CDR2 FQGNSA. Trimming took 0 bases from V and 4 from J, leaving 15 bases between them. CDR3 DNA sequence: TGTGCCAGCAGCTTAGCGCCCGGGGGGGGGACCTATGGCTACACCTTC. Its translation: CASSLAPGGGTYGYTF.

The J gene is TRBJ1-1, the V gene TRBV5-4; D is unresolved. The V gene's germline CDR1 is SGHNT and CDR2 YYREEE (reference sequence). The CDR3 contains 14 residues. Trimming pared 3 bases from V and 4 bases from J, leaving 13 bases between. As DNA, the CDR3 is TGTGCCAGCAGCTCAATAGAACGTAGCACTGAAGCTTTCTTT. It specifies CASSSIERSTEAFF.

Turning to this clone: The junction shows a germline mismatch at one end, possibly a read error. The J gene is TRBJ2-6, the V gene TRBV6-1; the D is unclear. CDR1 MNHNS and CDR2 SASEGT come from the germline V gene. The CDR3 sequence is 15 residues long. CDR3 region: CASLQPSSGSNVLTF. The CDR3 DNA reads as TGTGCCAGCCTCCAGCCATCCTCTGGGTCCAACGTCCTGACTTTC.

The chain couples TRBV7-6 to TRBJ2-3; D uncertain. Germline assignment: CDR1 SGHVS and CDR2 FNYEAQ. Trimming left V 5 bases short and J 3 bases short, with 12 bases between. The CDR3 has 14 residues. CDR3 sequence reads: CASSPATSTDTQYF. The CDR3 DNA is TGTGCCAGCAGCCCCGCGACGTCAACAGATACGCAGTATTTT.

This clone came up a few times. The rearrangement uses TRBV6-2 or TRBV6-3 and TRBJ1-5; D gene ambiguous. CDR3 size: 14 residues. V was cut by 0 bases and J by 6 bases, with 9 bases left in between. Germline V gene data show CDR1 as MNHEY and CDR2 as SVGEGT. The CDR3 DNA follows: TGTGCCAGCAGTTACTCGCAGTCTGCTCAGCCCCAGCATTTT. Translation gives CASSYSQSAQPQHF.

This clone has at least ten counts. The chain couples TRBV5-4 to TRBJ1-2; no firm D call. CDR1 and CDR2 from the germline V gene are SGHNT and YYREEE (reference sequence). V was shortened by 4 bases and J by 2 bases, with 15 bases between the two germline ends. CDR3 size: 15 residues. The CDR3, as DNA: TGTGCCAGCAGCGGATCCCTGGGGTCCAACTATGGCTACACCTTC. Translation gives CASSGSLGSNYGYTF.

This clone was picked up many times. In DNA form, the CDR3 reads TGTGCCAGCAGTACGGGACTAGCGGGAGTCGAGCAGTACTTC. It is translated as CASSTGLAGVEQYF. The chain carries TRBV25-1 and TRBJ2-7; TRBD2 matches at 14 bases. CDR1 is MGHDK, CDR2 SYGVNS, per germline. V lost 5 bases to trimming and J lost 6 bases; unmatched junction nucleotides: 3. This CDR3 contains 14 residues.

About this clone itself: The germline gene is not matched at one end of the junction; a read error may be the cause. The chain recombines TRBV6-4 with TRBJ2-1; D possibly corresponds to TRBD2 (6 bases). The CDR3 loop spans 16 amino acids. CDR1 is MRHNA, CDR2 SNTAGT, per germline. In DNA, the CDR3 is TGTGCCATCAGTGACTCTAGCGTGAGCTCCTACAATGAGCAGTTCTTC. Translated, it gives CAISDSSVSSYNEQFF.

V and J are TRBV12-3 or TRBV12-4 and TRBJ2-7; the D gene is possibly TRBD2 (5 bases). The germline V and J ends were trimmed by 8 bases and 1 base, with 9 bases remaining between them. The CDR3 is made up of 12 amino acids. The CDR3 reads CASLGISYEQYF. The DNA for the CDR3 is TGTGCCAGCCTCGGGATTTCCTACGAGCAGTACTTC.

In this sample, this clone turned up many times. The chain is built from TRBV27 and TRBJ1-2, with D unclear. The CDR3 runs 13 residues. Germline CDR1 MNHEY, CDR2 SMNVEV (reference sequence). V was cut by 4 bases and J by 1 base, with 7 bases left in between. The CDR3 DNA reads TGTGCCAGCAGTTCGGCCAATAACTATGGCTACACCTTC. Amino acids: CASSSANNYGYTF.

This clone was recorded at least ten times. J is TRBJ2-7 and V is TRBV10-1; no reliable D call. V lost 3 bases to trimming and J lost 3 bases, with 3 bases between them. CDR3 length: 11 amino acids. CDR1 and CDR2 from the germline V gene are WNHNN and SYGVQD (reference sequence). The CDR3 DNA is TGCGCCAGCAGTGACCTCTACGAGCAGTACTTC. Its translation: CASSDLYEQYF.

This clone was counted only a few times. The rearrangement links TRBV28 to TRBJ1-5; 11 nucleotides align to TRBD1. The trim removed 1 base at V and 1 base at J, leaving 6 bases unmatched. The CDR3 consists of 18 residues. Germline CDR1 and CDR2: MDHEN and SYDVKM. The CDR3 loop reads CASSLFGQGARSNQPQHF. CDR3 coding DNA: TGTGCCAGCAGTTTATTCGGACAGGGGGCGAGAAGCAATCAGCCCCAGCATTTT.

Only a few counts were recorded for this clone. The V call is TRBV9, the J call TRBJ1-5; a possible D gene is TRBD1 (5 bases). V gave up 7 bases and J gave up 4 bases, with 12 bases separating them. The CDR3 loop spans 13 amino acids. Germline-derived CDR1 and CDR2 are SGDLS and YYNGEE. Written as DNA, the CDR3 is TGTGCCAGCTCTGGGGCAGATAATCAGCCCCAGCATTTT. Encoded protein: CASSGADNQPQHF.

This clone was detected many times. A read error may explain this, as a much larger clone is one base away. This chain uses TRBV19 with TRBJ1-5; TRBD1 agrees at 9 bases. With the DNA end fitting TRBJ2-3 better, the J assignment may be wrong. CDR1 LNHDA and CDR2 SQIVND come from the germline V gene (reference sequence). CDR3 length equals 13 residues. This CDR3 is CASRGTGNQPQYF. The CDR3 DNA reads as TGTGCCAGTAGGGGGACAGGGAATCAGCCCCAGTATTTT.

The CDR3 coding sequence is TGTGCCAGCAGCCCTAACGACAGTGGTGGAAAGCAGTTCTTC. Amino acids: CASSPNDSGGKQFF. The chain is built from TRBV9 and TRBJ2-1; D might be TRBD1 (5 bases). Germline-derived CDR1 and CDR2 are SGDLS and YYNGEE. V shed 4 bases and J shed 11 bases, with 19 bases lying between them. CDR3 length equals 14 residues.

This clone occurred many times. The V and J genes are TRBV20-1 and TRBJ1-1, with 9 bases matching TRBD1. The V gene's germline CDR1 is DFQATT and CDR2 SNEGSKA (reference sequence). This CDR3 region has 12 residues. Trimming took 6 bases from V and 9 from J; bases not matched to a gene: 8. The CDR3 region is CSALDRGEKAFF. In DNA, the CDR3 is TGCAGTGCCCTTGACAGGGGGGAAAAAGCTTTCTTT.

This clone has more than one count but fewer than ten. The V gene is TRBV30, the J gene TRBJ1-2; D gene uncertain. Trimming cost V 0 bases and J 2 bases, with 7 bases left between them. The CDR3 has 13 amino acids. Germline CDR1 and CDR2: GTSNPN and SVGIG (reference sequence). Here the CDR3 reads CAWSVGQNYGYTF. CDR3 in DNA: TGTGCCTGGAGTGTCGGGCAGAACTATGGCTACACCTTC.

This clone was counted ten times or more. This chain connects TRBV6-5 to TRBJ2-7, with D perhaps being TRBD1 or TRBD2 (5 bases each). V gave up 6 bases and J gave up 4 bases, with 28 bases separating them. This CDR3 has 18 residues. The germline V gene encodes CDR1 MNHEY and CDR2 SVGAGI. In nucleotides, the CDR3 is TGTGCCAGCAGAGCGAATTTACGAGGGGAAACTCGGTTTTACGAGCAGTACTTC. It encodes CASRANLRGETRFYEQYF.

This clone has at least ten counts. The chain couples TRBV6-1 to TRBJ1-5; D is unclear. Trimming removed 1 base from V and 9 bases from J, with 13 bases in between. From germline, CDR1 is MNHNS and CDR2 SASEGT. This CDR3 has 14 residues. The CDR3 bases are TGTGCCAGCAGTGAAGGGCTAAACCATCCGCCCCAGCATTTT. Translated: CASSEGLNHPPQHF.

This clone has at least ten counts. The DNA of the CDR3 is TGTGCCAGTAGTCAGGGGCGAGCTAACTATGGCTACACCTTC. Protein product: CASSQGRANYGYTF. V is TRBV19 and J is TRBJ1-2; D may be TRBD1 (6 bases). V lost 5 bases to trimming and J lost 0 bases, with 10 bases between them. Germline V gene data show CDR1 as LNHDA and CDR2 as SQIVND (reference sequence). The CDR3 runs to 14 residues.

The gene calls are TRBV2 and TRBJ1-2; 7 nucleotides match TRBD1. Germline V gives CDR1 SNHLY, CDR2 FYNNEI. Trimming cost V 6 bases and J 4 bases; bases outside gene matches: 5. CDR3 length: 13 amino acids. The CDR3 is CASRTGRLYGYTF. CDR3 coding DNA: TGTGCCAGCAGGACAGGGAGGCTCTATGGCTACACCTTC.

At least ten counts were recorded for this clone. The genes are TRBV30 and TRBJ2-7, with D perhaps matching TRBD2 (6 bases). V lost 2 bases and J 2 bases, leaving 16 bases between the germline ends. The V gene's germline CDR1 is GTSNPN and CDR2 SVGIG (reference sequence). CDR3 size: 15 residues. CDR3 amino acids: CAWSPKGGIAYEQYF. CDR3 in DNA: TGTGCCTGGAGTCCAAAAGGAGGGATCGCCTACGAGCAGTACTTC.

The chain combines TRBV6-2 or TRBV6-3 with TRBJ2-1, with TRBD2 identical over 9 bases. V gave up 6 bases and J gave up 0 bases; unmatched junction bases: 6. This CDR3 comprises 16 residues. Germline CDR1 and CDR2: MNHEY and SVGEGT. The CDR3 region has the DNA TGTGCCAGCAGCAAAGGGCGGGAGGGCTCCTACAATGAGCAGTTCTTC. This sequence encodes CASSKGREGSYNEQFF.

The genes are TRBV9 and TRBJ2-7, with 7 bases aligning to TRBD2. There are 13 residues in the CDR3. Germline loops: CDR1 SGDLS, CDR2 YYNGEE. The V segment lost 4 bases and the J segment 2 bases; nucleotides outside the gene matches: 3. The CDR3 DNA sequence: TGTGCCAGCAGCTCCGGACTAGCCTACGAGCAGTACTTC. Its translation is CASSSGLAYEQYF.

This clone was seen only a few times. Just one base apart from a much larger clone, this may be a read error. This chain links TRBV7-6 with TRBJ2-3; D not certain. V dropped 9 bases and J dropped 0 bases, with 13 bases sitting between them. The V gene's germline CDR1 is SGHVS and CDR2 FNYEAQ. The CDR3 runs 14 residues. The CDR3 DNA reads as TGTGCCAGTTCAGCATGGCTTAGCACAGATACGCAGTATTTT. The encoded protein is CASSAWLSTDTQYF.

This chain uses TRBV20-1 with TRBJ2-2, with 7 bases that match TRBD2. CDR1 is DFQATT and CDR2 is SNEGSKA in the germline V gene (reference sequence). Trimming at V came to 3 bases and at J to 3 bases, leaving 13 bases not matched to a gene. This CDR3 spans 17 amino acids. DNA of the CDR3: TGCAGTGCTAGGTGGGGACGCGGGGGACCACACACCGGGGAGCTGTTTTTT. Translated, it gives CSARWGRGGPHTGELFF.

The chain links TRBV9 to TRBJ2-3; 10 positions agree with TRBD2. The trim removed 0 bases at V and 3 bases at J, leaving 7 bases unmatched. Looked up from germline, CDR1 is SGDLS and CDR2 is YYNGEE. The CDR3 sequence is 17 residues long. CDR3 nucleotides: TGTGCCAGCAGCGTAGGGGCTAGCGGGGGTGTTACAGATACGCAGTATTTT. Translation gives CASSVGASGGVTDTQYF.

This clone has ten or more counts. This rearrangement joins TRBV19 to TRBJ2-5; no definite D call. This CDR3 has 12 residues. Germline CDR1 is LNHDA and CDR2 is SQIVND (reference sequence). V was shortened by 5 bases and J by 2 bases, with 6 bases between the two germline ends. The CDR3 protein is CASSGAQETQYF. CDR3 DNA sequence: TGTGCCAGTAGTGGTGCGCAAGAGACCCAGTACTTC.

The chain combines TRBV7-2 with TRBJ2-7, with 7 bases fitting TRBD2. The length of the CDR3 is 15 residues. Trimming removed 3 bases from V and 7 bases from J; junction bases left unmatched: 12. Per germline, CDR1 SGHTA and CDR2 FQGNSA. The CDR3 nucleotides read TGTGCCAGCAGCTTGGGGTCTGCGGGAGCCCTGGAGCAGTACTTC. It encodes CASSLGSAGALEQYF.

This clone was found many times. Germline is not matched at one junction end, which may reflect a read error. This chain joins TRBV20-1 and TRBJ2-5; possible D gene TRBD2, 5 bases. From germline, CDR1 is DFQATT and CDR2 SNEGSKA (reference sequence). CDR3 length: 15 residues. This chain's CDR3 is CSARGGSVYQETQYF. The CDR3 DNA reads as TGCAGTGCAAGAGGAGGTAGCGTGTACCAAGAGACCCAGTACTTC.

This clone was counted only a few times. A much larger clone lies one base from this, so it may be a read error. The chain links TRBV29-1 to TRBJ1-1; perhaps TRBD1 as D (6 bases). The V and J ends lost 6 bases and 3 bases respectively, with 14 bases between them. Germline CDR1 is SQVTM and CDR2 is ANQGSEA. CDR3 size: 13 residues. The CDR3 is CSVRWAGDTEAFF. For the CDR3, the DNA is TGCAGCGTCCGCTGGGCAGGGGACACTGAAGCTTTCTTT.

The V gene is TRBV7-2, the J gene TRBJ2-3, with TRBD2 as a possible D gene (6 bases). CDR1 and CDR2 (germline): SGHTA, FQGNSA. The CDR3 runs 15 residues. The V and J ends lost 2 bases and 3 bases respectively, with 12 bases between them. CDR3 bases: TGTGCCAGCAGCTTATCGTCAGGGAGGACAGATACGCAGTATTTT. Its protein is CASSLSSGRTDTQYF.